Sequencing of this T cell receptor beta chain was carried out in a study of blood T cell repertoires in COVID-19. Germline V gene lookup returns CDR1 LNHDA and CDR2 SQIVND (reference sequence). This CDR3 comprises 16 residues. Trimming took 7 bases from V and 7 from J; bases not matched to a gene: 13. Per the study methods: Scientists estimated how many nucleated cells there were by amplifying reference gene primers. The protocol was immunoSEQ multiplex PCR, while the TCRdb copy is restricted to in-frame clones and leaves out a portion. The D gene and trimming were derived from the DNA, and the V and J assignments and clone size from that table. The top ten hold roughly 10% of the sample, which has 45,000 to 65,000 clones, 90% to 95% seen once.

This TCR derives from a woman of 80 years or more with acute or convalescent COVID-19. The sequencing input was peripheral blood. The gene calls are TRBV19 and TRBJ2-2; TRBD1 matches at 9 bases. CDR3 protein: CASIAGTGSLIGELFF. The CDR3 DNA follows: TGTGCCAGTATTGCCGGGACAGGGTCTTTGATCGGGGAGCTGTTTTTT.